The 19 T cell receptor beta chains in this list originate from one sample, sequenced in a study of vaccination effects on CD4 cells after COVID-19. Data came from immunoSEQ multiplex PCR; TCRdb stores just in-frame clones and leaves some out. Of about 63,000 clones in the sample, around three quarters are singletons; the top ten hold 3.5% to 4.5%. The ViraFEST assay expanded antigen-specific CD4+ T cells with viral peptide pools before sequencing. Following culture for ten to eleven days, CD4+ T cells were isolated. Nucleocapsid antibodies stayed negative before and after vaccination, showing no earlier SARS-CoV-2 infection. Their antigens are not known. The material was CD4+ T cells from PBMCs cultured with HCoV-OC43 spike peptides, obtained before COVID-19 vaccination. Subset reported: HCoV-OC43 spike overlapping peptide pool stimulation. These receptors all stem from a human donor who received a COVID-19 vaccine.

This rearrangement joins TRBV12-3 or TRBV12-4 to TRBJ1-1, with 7 bases that match TRBD1. V shed 5 bases, J shed 4 bases, and the junction held 4 bases outside the gene matches. The CDR3 sequence is 13 residues long. The CDR3 is CASSRQGGTEAFF. The CDR3 coding sequence is TGTGCCAGCAGTAGACAGGGAGGCACTGAAGCTTTCTTT.

The chain uses TRBV6-5 and TRBJ1-5; D remains unclear. Germline V gene lookup returns CDR1 MNHEY and CDR2 SVGAGI. CDR3 length: 15 amino acids. With 5 bases removed from V and 3 bases from J, the gap between germline ends came to 14 bases. CDR3 amino acids: CASSLRTRDNQPQHF. Here the CDR3 DNA reads TGTGCCAGCAGTCTCCGGACCAGAGACAATCAGCCCCAGCATTTT.

The V gene is TRBV5-1, the J gene TRBJ2-5; D gene uncertain. Deletions cut 0 bases from V and 2 bases from J, with 8 bases between. The CDR3 spans 14 residues. CDR1 SGHRS and CDR2 YFSETQ come from the germline V gene. CDR3 sequence (DNA): TGCGCCAGCAGCTTGGGGCAGCTACAAGAGACCCAGTACTTC. Translation gives CASSLGQLQETQYF.

The chain couples TRBV3-1 (or the pseudogene TRBV3-2) to TRBJ2-1, with D maybe TRBD2 (5 bases). V shed 0 bases and J shed 9 bases, with 18 bases lying between them. The CDR3 is made up of 16 amino acids. Germline lookup yields CDR1 LGHDT and CDR2 YNNKEL (reference sequence). The CDR3 DNA reads TGTGCCAGCAGCCAAGAAACGGCAATCTTTAGCGCTGAGCAGTTCTTC. It specifies CASSQETAIFSAEQFF.

This rearrangement joins TRBV3-1 (or the pseudogene TRBV3-2) to TRBJ2-1, with D unresolved. Germline CDR1 is LGHDT and CDR2 is YNNKEL (reference sequence). The CDR3 totals 14 residues. The V gene lost 0 bases and the J gene lost 6 bases, with 9 bases spanning the gap. CDR3 bases: TGTGCCAGCAGCCAAGACATAGCCAGCAATGAGCAGTTCTTC. Its protein is CASSQDIASNEQFF.

This clone has a handful of counts. CDR3 sequence (DNA): TGTGCCAGCAAAACACAGGCCACTAACTATGGCTACACCTTC. Its protein is CASKTQATNYGYTF. This rearrangement joins TRBV19 to TRBJ1-2, with D possibly matching TRBD1 (5 bases). The CDR3 contains 14 residues. CDR1 LNHDA and CDR2 SQIVND come from the germline V gene (reference sequence). Between the trimmed V and J ends, which lost 9 bases and 0 bases, there was a span of 14 bases.

The rearrangement uses TRBV6-1 and TRBJ1-3; maybe TRBD1 (5 bases). The CDR3 covers 15 residues. Trimming left V 0 bases short and J 4 bases short, with 10 bases between. The germline V gene encodes CDR1 MNHNS and CDR2 SASEGT. The CDR3 sequence: CASSEALGAGNTIYF. In DNA form, the CDR3 reads TGTGCCAGCAGTGAAGCACTAGGGGCCGGAAACACCATATATTTT.

The J gene is TRBJ1-4, the V gene TRBV5-4; maybe TRBD1 (5 bases). CDR1 and CDR2 from the germline V gene are SGHNT and YYREEE (reference sequence). CDR3 length: 15 amino acids. V lost 0 bases and J lost 5, with 11 bases in between. This chain's CDR3 is CASSLGGTLNEKLFF. Written as DNA, the CDR3 is TGTGCCAGCAGCTTGGGGGGGACGCTCAATGAAAAACTGTTTTTT.

The rearrangement links TRBV11-2 to TRBJ1-2, with 8 bases fitting TRBD1. The germline CDR1 and CDR2 sequences are SGHAT and FQNNGV. V lost 1 base, J lost 8 bases, and 6 bases stayed unmatched. The CDR3 is made up of 14 amino acids. The CDR3 is CASSLVDRGWGYTF. Here the CDR3 DNA reads TGTGCCAGCAGCTTAGTAGACAGGGGTTGGGGCTACACCTTC.

The J gene is TRBJ1-5, the V gene TRBV6-5; a weak D match, TRBD1 (6 bases). V shed 8 bases and J shed 5 bases, with 13 bases lying between them. This CDR3 contains 13 residues. Per the germline V gene, CDR1 is MNHEY and CDR2 is SVGAGI. For the CDR3, the DNA is TGTGCCAGCCAGTACAGGACAGATCAGCCCCAGCATTTT. Its protein product is CASQYRTDQPQHF.

This clone has only a few counts. The chain recombines TRBV5-6 with TRBJ2-7, with D tentatively TRBD2 (5 bases). The length of the CDR3 is 12 residues. The V end was cut by 4 bases, the J end by 4 bases, with 9 bases between. Germline V lookup: CDR1 SGHDT, CDR2 YYEEEE. The CDR3 DNA sequence: TGTGCCAGCAGCATGGGGAGTTACGAGCAGTACGTC. Translated, it gives CASSMGSYEQYV.

The chain links TRBV28 to TRBJ1-1; 9 bases align to TRBD1. Germline values: CDR1 MDHEN, CDR2 SYDVKM. This CDR3 has 15 residues. V dropped 7 bases and J dropped 1; count of bases not matched to a gene: 7. The CDR3 DNA reads as TGTGCCAGCACTACCCGGGGACAGGGGAACACTGAAGCTTTCTTT. Translating it yields CASTTRGQGNTEAFF.

This clone was observed a handful of times. The V and J genes are TRBV6-5 and TRBJ2-2; no firm D call. V lost 6 bases, J lost 4 bases, and 15 bases lay in between. This CDR3 comprises 15 residues. CDR1 and CDR2 (germline): MNHEY, SVGAGI. CDR3 loop: CASRLVDPITGELFF. The CDR3 coding sequence is TGTGCCAGCAGGCTAGTGGACCCTATCACCGGGGAGCTGTTTTTT.

The table lists this clone with a few counts. V usage is TRBV19 and J usage is TRBJ1-5; maybe TRBD1 (5 bases). CDR1 is LNHDA and CDR2 is SQIVND in the germline V gene (reference sequence). V gave up 7 bases and J gave up 0 bases, with 19 bases separating them. The length of the CDR3 is 17 residues. The CDR3 region has the DNA TGTGCCAGTAAGGTCAGGGTGGCGGGATATAGCAATCAGCCCCAGCATTTT. It yields the protein CASKVRVAGYSNQPQHF.

Remarks on this clone: Other DNA sequences of this sample code for an identical CDR3. V usage is TRBV2 and J usage is TRBJ2-5; the match to TRBD1 covers 8 bases. Germline trimming cut 3 bases from V and 5 bases from J; bases unmatched to any gene: 2. CDR3 size: 13 residues. The germline CDR1 and CDR2 sequences are SNHLY and FYNNEI. This chain's CDR3 is CASSDRGRETQYF. CDR3 nucleotide sequence: TGTGCCAGCAGTGACAGGGGGCGGGAGACCCAGTACTTC.

The V call is TRBV28, the J call TRBJ2-6; tentatively, D is TRBD1 (6 bases). Germline V gene data show CDR1 as MDHEN and CDR2 as SYDVKM. This CDR3 has 16 residues. Trimming removed 4 bases at V and 2 bases at J, with 12 bases between. The CDR3 region is CASSSPGDTGANVLTF. The CDR3 nucleotides are TGTGCCAGCAGTTCCCCAGGGGATACTGGGGCCAACGTCCTGACTTTC.

V usage is TRBV5-3 and J usage is TRBJ2-7, with D perhaps matching TRBD1 (6 bases). TRBV5-3 is an ORF; its function is uncertain. This CDR3 is built from 14 residues. V dropped 5 bases and J dropped 1 base, with 13 bases sitting between them. CDR3 in DNA: TGTGCCAGAAGTTTCATTGGACAGTCCTACGAGCAGTACGTC. Amino acid sequence: CARSFIGQSYEQYV.

The V gene is TRBV7-9, the J gene TRBJ2-7, with TRBD2 matching over 10 bases. The junction had 14 bases not matched to a gene; V was cut back by 2 bases and J by 7 bases. This CDR3 has 17 residues. Germline V gives CDR1 SEHNR, CDR2 FQNEAQ (reference sequence). The CDR3 here is CASSLRIGLAGGGEQYV. The CDR3 region has the DNA TGTGCCAGCAGCTTAAGGATTGGATTAGCGGGGGGAGGGGAGCAGTACGTC.

The gene calls are TRBV3-1 (or the pseudogene TRBV3-2) and TRBJ1-4; possible D gene TRBD1, 6 bases. Trimming removed 4 bases from V and 8 bases from J, with 14 bases in between. The CDR3 extends over 14 amino acids. Germline loops: CDR1 LGHDT, CDR2 YNNKEL (reference sequence). CDR3 in DNA: TGTGCCAGCAGCCGCACAGGGTTACGAGAAAAACTGTTTTTT. Its translation: CASSRTGLREKLFF.